The clone carrying this T cell receptor beta chain was recorded a few times. Generated by immunoSEQ multiplex PCR, the TCRdb table keeps only in-frame clones and is missing some. The sample consists of over 2 million clones, around 95% of them appearing once. The entry originates in a study of shared clonotypes between healthy human individuals. CDR3 length: 17 amino acids. Germline V gives CDR1 MNHEY, CDR2 SMNVEV (reference sequence). The ends were cut back, 5 bases at V and 0 bases at J, with 14 bases in the middle. The J gene is TRBJ2-6, the V gene TRBV27, with D tentatively TRBD2 (5 bases). Sequenced material: naive CD4+ T cells sorted from blood. Specified subset: CD45RA+ positively selected. This receptor was obtained from a man aged 18 to 29 in good health. In DNA, the CDR3 is TGTGCCAGCAGTCCCCCACGGGGAGTCTCTGGGGCCAACGTCCTGACTTTC. As protein: CASSPPRGVSGANVLTF.